These T cell receptor beta chains were read from a single sample in a study of blood T cell repertoires in COVID-19. TCRdb's copy holds only in-frame clones and misses some; the assay was immunoSEQ multiplex PCR. Among hundreds of thousands of clones listed, roughly 90% were seen once. Sequencing was done on a sample of peripheral blood. All receptors come from a woman in her thirties with acute or convalescent COVID-19. The conserved cysteine and the conserved F or W are not part of the CDR3 here.

CDR3aa: ASSPGQTQY; v_gene: TRBV7-2; j_gene: TRBJ2-5
CDR3aa: ASRGGVNYGYT; v_gene: TRBV10-2; j_gene: TRBJ1-2
CDR3aa: ASSQPRAGTGDHEQY; v_gene: TRBV4-1; j_gene: TRBJ2-7
CDR3aa: ASSQVVQKENTEAF; v_gene: TRBV4-1; j_gene: TRBJ1-1
CDR3aa: ASSEQGQGGYGYT; v_gene: TRBV2; j_gene: TRBJ1-2
CDR3aa: ASRTGELPYEQY; v_gene: TRBV28; j_gene: TRBJ2-7
CDR3aa: ASNTQGYSGNTIY; v_gene: TRBV23-1; j_gene: TRBJ1-3
CDR3aa: ASSVYRALQETQY; v_gene: TRBV2; j_gene: TRBJ2-5
CDR3aa: AIRETGGSGNTIY; v_gene: TRBV10-3; j_gene: TRBJ1-3
CDR3aa: SVGVGRPKMNTEAF; v_gene: TRBV29-1; j_gene: TRBJ1-1
CDR3aa: ASSADTSSYNEQF; v_gene: TRBV5-1; j_gene: TRBJ2-1
CDR3aa: ASSQQRGYNEQF; v_gene: TRBV4-1; j_gene: TRBJ2-1
CDR3aa: ASSLFSSYEQY; v_gene: TRBV3-1/TRBV3-2; j_gene: TRBJ2-7
CDR3aa: ASSQRQAYEQY; v_gene: TRBV3-1/TRBV3-2; j_gene: TRBJ2-7
CDR3aa: AWSPLGIAVNTEAF; v_gene: TRBV30; j_gene: TRBJ1-1
CDR3aa: ASRTGGAYSPLH; v_gene: TRBV6-5; j_gene: TRBJ1-6
CDR3aa: ATGYSTEAF; v_gene: TRBV5-8; j_gene: TRBJ1-1
CDR3aa: ASSLWGGPEGETQY; v_gene: TRBV11-2; j_gene: TRBJ2-5